This note documents a single T cell receptor beta chain sequence. The antigen remains unidentified. This entry comes from a study of CD8+ T cells in alopecia areata. Background on the study: Treatment comprised oral tofacitinib, 5 to 10 mg twice daily, in treated patients. Study conclusions and caveats: An increase in clonality over normal scalp was evident in lesional scalp, especially alopecia totalis/universalis.

The authors sorted CD4+ and CD8+ T cells from PBMCs. The ends were cut back, 4 bases at V and 3 bases at J, with 13 bases in the middle. The CDR3 spans 14 residues. The germline V gene has CDR1 SGDLS and CDR2 YYNGEE. Isolated RNA was reverse transcribed into cDNA used as the sequencing template. Sequenced by immunoSEQ multiplex PCR; TCRdb stores in-frame clones only, minus some. The sample holds over 150,000 clones, just under 60% seen once. The source is a human donor with alopecia areata. The chain combines TRBV9 with TRBJ1-1; possibly TRBD1 for D (6 bases). Sample: CD4+ T cells sorted from blood, taken at week 0. In nucleotides, the CDR3 is TGTGCCAGCAGCCTCCAGGGGCAGGACACTGAAGCTTTCTTT. This encodes CASSLQGQDTEAFF.